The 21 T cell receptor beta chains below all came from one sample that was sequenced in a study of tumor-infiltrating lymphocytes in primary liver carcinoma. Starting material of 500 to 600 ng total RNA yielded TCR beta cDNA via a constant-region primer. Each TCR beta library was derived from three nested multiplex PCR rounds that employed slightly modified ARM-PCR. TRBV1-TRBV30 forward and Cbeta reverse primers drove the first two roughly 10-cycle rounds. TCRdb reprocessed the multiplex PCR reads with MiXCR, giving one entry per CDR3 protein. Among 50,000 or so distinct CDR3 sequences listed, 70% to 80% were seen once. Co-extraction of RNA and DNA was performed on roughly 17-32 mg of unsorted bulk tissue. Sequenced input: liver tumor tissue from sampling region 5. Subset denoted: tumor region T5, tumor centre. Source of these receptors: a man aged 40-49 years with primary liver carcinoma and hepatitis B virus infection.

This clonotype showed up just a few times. The CDR3 loop is CSVVRGGVSTEAFF. The CDR3 region has the DNA TGCAGTGTCGTCAGAGGGGGGGTGAGCACTGAAGCTTTCTTT. The V gene is TRBV29-1, the J gene TRBJ1-1; possibly TRBD1 for D (6 bases). Germline CDR1 SQVTM, CDR2 ANQGSEA. The CDR3 length is 14 residues.

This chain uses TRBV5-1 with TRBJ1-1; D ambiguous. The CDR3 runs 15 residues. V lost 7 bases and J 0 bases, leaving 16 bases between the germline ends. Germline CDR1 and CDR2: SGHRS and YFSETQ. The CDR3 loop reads CASRLQTRMNTEAFF. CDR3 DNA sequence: TGCGCCAGCCGTTTGCAGACACGGATGAACACTGAAGCTTTCTTT.

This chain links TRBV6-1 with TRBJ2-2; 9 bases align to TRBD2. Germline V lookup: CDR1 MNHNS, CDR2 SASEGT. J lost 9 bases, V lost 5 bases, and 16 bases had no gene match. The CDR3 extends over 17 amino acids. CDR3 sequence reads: CASSPLRGLAGQRELFF. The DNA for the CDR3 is TGTGCCAGCAGTCCCCTCCGGGGTCTAGCGGGACAGAGGGAGCTGTTTTTT.

The DNA for the CDR3 is TGTGCCAGTGGTGAGGAGGAAACCGGGGAGCTGTTTTTT. It is translated as CASGEEETGELFF. The gene calls are TRBV6-1 and TRBJ2-2; TRBD2 might be the D (5 bases). V was shortened by 9 bases and J by 5 bases, with 13 bases between the two germline ends. Germline V gives CDR1 MNHNS, CDR2 SASEGT. This CDR3 is built from 13 residues.

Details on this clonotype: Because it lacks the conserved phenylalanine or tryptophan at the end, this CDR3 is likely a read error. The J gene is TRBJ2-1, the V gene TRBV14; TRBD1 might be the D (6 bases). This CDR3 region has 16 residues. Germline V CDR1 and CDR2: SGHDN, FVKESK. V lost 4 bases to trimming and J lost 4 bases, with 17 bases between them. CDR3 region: CASSPRTALGYNEQFL. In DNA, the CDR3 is TGTGCCAGCAGCCCTAGGACAGCATTGGGGTACAATGAGCAGTTCTTA.

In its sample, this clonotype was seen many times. This CDR3 reads CASSSSDSNTEAFF. CDR3 nucleotides: TGTGCCAGCAGCTCTAGTGACAGCAACACTGAAGCTTTCTTT. The J gene is TRBJ1-1, the V gene TRBV12-3 or TRBV12-4; D is possibly TRBD1 (5 bases). Trimming left V 6 bases short and J 2 bases short, with 13 bases between. This CDR3 has 14 residues.

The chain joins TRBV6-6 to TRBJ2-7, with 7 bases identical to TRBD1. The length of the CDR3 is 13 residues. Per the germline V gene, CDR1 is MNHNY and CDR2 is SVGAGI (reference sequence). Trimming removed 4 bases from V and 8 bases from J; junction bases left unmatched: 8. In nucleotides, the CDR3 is TGTGCCAGCAGTTTACAGGGGACGTACAAGCAGTACTTC. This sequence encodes CASSLQGTYKQYF.

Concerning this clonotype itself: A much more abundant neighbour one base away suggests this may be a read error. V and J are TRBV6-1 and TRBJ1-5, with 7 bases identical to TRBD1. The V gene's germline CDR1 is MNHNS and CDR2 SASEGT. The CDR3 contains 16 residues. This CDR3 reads CASSEGGGESNQTQHF. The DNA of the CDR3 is TGTGCCAGCAGTGAAGGAGGGGGCGAGAGCAATCAGACCCAGCATTTT.

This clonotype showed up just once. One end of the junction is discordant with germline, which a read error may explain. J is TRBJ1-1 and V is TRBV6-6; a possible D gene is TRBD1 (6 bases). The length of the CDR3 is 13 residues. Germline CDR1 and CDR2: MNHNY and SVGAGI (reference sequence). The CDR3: CTSSIGGTTEASF. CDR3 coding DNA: TGTACCAGCAGCATAGGGGGGACTACTGAAGCTTCCTTT.

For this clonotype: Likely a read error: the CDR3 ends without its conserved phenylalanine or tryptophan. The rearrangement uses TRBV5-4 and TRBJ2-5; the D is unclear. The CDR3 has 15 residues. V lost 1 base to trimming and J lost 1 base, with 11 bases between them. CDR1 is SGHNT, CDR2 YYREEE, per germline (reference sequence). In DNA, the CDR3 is TGTGCCAGCAGCTTGAACGGAGACGGCCAAGAGACCCAGTACCTA. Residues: CASSLNGDGQETQYL.

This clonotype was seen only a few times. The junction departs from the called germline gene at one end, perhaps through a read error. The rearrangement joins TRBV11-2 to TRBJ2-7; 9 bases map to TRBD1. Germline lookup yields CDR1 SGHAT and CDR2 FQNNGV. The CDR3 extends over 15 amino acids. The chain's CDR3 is CVSSLRWTGENEQYF. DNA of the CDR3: TGTGTCAGTAGCTTACGATGGACAGGGGAAAACGAACAGTACTTC.

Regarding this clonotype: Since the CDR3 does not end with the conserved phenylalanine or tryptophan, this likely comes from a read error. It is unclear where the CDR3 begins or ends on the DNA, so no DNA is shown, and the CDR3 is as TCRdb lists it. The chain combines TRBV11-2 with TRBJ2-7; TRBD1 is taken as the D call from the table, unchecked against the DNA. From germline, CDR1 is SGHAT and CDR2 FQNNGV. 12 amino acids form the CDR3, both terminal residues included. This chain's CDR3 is CAGSPGGYEQYS.

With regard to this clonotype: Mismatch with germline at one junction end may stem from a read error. The CDR3 DNA is TGTGCAAGCAGCGAGAGCGCCGAGAGGTACGATGGCTACACCTTC. It specifies CASSESAERYDGYTF. This chain connects TRBV6-1 to TRBJ1-2, with D unresolved. The CDR3 loop spans 15 amino acids. Germline V gene sequence: CDR1 MNHNS, CDR2 SASEGT.

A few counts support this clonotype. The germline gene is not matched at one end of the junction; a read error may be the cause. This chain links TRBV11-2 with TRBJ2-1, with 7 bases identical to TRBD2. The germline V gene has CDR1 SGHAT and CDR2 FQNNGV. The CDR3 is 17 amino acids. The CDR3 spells CANSLDRGGRFYNEQFF. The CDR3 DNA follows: TGTGCCAACAGCTTAGATAGGGGCGGGAGATTCTACAATGAACAGTTCTTC.

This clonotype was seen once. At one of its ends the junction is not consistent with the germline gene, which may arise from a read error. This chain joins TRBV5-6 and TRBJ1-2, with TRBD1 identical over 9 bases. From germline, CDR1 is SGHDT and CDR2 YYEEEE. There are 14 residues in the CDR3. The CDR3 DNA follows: TGTGCCAGCGGCTTGGGACAGGGTGATTATGTCTACACCTTC. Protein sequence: CASGLGQGDYVYTF.

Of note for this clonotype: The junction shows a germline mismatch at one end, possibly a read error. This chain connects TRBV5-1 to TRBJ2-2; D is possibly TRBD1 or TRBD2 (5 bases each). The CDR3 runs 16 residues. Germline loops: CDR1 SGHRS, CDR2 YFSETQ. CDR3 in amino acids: CASSLAGRALDGEMFF. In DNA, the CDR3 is TGTGCCAGCAGCTTGGCGGGCAGGGCCCTTGACGGGGAGATGTTTTTT.

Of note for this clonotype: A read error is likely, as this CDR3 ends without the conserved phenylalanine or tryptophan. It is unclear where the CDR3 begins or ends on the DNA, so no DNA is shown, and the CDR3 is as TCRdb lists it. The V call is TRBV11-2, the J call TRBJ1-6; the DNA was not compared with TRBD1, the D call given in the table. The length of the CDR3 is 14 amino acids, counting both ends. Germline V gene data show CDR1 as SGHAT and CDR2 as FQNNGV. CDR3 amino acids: CASSSHKGLSPPHI.

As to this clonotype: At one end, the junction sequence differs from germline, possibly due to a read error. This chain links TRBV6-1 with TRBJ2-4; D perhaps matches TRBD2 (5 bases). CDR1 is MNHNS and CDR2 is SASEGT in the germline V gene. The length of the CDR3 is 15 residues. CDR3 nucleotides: TGTGCCAGCAGTGAACTAGGGCGGGCCAAAGACATTCGGTACTTC. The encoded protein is CASSELGRAKDIRYF.

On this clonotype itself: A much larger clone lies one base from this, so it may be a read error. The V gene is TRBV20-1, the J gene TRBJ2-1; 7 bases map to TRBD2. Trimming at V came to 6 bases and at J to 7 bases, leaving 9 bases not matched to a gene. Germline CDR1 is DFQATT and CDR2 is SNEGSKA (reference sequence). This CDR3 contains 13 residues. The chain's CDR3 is CSAFWREWNEQFF. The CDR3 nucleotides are TGCAGTGCCTTCTGGCGGGAGTGGAATGAGCAGTTCTTC.

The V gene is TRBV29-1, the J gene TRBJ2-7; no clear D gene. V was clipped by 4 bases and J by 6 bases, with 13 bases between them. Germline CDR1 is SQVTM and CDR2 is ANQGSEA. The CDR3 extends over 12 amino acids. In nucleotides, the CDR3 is TGCAGCGTTGTGGATGCACGCGGCGAGCAGTACTTC. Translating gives CSVVDARGEQYF.

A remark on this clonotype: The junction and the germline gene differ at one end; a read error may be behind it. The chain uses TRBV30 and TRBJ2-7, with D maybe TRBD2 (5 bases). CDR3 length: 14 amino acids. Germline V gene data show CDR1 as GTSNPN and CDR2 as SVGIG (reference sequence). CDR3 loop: CGWSAGSLVGEQYF. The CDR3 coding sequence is TGTGGCTGGAGTGCGGGTTCCCTCGTGGGGGAGCAGTACTTC.